The 29 T cell receptor beta chains given below trace back to one sample, sequenced in a study of blood T cell repertoires in COVID-19. Profiled with immunoSEQ multiplex PCR; TCRdb holds only in-frame clones, not every one. There are 150,000 to 200,000 clones in the sample; 79% occur only once, and 15% to 20% lies in the top ten. Sequencing input: peripheral blood. The origin of the receptors is a man between 60 and 75 years old with active or convalescent COVID-19.

The chain carries TRBV7-9 and TRBJ2-2; unclear D gene. V was trimmed by 1 base and J by 2 bases, leaving 11 bases between them. CDR3 length: 16 residues. Per germline, CDR1 SEHNR and CDR2 FQNEAQ (reference sequence). The CDR3 loop reads CASSLGAGENTGELFF. The CDR3 DNA follows: TGTGCCAGCAGCTTAGGGGCAGGCGAAAACACCGGGGAGCTGTTTTTT. Looking up the rest from reference TRBV7-9 and TRBJ2-2 gives the full variable domain: DTGVSQNPRHKITKRGQNVTFRCDPISEHNRLYWYRQTLGQGPEFLTYFQNEAQLEKSRLLSDRFSAERPKGSFSTLEIQRTEQGDSAMYLCASSLGAGENTGELFFGEGSRLTVL.

The count of this clone is one. This chain joins TRBV13 and TRBJ2-7; the D gene is possibly TRBD1 (8 bases). V was shortened by 5 bases and J by 6 bases, with 14 bases between the two germline ends. Germline loops: CDR1 PRHDT, CDR2 FYEKMQ (reference sequence). CDR3 length: 13 residues. CDR3 sequence (DNA): TGTGCCAGCAGCCCGGACAGGGAGGGCGAGCAGTACTTC. Its protein product is CASSPDREGEQYF.

The gene calls are TRBV7-2 and TRBJ2-3; perhaps TRBD2 as D (5 bases). CDR1 and CDR2 from the germline V gene are SGHTA and FQGNSA. The V gene lost 1 base and the J gene lost 4 bases, with 12 bases spanning the gap. This CDR3 region has 15 residues. CDR3 coding DNA: TGTGCCAGCAGCTTAGACGCTAGCCATCCAGATACGCAGTATTTT. Protein product: CASSLDASHPDTQYF.

Concerning this clone: At one end the junction does not follow the germline gene, possibly because of a read error. This chain links TRBV30 with TRBJ1-4; D perhaps matches TRBD1 (5 bases). The CDR3 is 13 amino acids. Germline V gene sequence: CDR1 GTSNPN, CDR2 SVGIG (reference sequence). The CDR3 loop reads CALSKGPNEKLFF. As DNA, the CDR3 is TGTGCCTTGAGTAAGGGGCCTAATGAAAAACTGTTTTTT.

This clone was detected a few times. The V call is TRBV10-2, the J call TRBJ1-2; a weak D match, TRBD1 (6 bases). Germline lookup yields CDR1 WSHSY and CDR2 SAAADI. The CDR3 has 15 amino acids. The germline V and J ends were trimmed by 4 bases and 2 bases, with 14 bases remaining between them. The CDR3 DNA is TGCGCCAGCAGTGGGGGGCCCCGGGTGAACTATGGCTACACCTTC. It yields the protein CASSGGPRVNYGYTF.

The V call is TRBV28, the J call TRBJ2-2, with D tentatively TRBD2 (6 bases). Trimming cost V 2 bases and J 5 bases, with 9 bases left between them. Germline V CDR1 and CDR2: MDHEN, SYDVKM. The CDR3 is 14 residues long. CDR3 nucleotide sequence: TGTGCCAGCAGTTTACCCCGGGAGACCGGGGAGCTGTTTTTT. It codes for CASSLPRETGELFF. Complete variable domain (other parts from reference TRBV28 and TRBJ2-2): DVKVTQSSRYLVKRTGEKVFLECVQDMDHENMFWYRQDPGLGLRLIYFSYDVKMKEKGDIPEGYSVSREKKERFSLILESASTNQTSMYLCASSLPRETGELFFGEGSRLTVL.

This chain uses TRBV30 with TRBJ2-7; 10 nucleotides agree with TRBD2. The CDR3 covers 13 residues. Germline CDR1 is GTSNPN and CDR2 is SVGIG (reference sequence). With 4 bases clipped from V and 1 base from J, the junction kept 1 base outside the gene matches. The CDR3 DNA is TGTGCCTGGACTAGCGGGAGATCCTACGAGCAGTACTTC. This encodes CAWTSGRSYEQYF.

The V gene is TRBV5-6, the J gene TRBJ1-6, with 9 nucleotides matching TRBD1. Germline trimming cut 4 bases from V and 10 bases from J; bases unmatched to any gene: 9. The CDR3 is 15 residues long. The V gene's germline CDR1 is SGHDT and CDR2 YYEEEE. CDR3 in amino acids: CASSPYGTGKSPLHF. CDR3 nucleotides: TGTGCCAGCAGCCCCTACGGGACAGGGAAGTCACCCCTCCACTTT.

V gene TRBV4-1 combines with J gene TRBJ2-7; 8 bases align to TRBD2. Per the germline V gene, CDR1 is MGHRA and CDR2 is YSYEKL. V gave up 5 bases and J gave up 4 bases; unmatched junction bases: 10. This CDR3 region has 15 residues. CDR3 region: CASSSQDSGTYEQYF. The DNA for the CDR3 is TGCGCCAGCAGCAGCCAGGATAGCGGGACTTACGAGCAGTACTTC.

The chain uses TRBV5-4 and TRBJ2-7; the D gene is possibly TRBD1 (6 bases). V lost 4 bases and J lost 3, with 14 bases in between. CDR3 length: 14 residues. The germline CDR1 and CDR2 sequences are SGHNT and YYREEE (reference sequence). CDR3 residues: CASSNPGQVYEQYF. CDR3 DNA sequence: TGTGCCAGCAGCAACCCGGGACAAGTCTACGAGCAGTACTTC.

This chain links TRBV28 with TRBJ1-1, with 10 bases that match TRBD1. V was clipped by 6 bases and J by 5 bases; unmatched bases: 21. Germline V gene lookup returns CDR1 MDHEN and CDR2 SYDVKM. This CDR3 is built from 19 residues. In nucleotides, the CDR3 is TGTGCCAGCAGCCATAGCCTCCAGAACCCGGGACAGGGGCGAACTGAAGCTTTCTTT. Translated: CASSHSLQNPGQGRTEAFF.

The genes are TRBV10-3 and TRBJ2-5; maybe TRBD1 (5 bases). V lost 2 bases, J lost 5 bases, and 18 bases lay in between. The CDR3 spans 16 residues. Germline V lookup: CDR1 ENHRY, CDR2 SYGVKD. DNA for the CDR3: TGTGCCATCAGTGAGCCCGAATCGGGCAGGGCCGAGACCCAGTACTTC. Its translation is CAISEPESGRAETQYF.

V gene TRBV29-1 combines with J gene TRBJ1-2; 7 nucleotides align to TRBD1. This CDR3 has 14 amino acids. The germline gives CDR1 SQVTM, CDR2 ANQGSEA. J was trimmed by 5 bases and V by 4 bases; bases with no gene match: 10. The CDR3 loop reads CSVGGTAFGYGYTF. For the CDR3, the DNA is TGCAGCGTTGGCGGGACAGCCTTTGGGTATGGCTACACCTTC.

The genes are TRBV3-1 (or the pseudogene TRBV3-2) and TRBJ2-1, with D maybe TRBD2 (6 bases). The germline gives CDR1 LGHDT, CDR2 YNNKEL (reference sequence). The length of the CDR3 is 15 residues. Trimming stripped 3 bases from V and 3 bases from J, with 12 bases between. The chain's CDR3 is CASSQTGRNYNEQFF. The CDR3 DNA reads as TGTGCCAGCAGCCAGACGGGGAGGAACTACAATGAGCAGTTCTTC.

The CDR3 spells CASSQNPAGNEQFF. In DNA form, the CDR3 reads TGTGCCAGCAGCCAAAATCCGGCCGGGAATGAGCAGTTCTTC. The gene calls are TRBV14 and TRBJ2-1; D gene ambiguous. Germline values: CDR1 SGHDN, CDR2 FVKESK. V was trimmed by 2 bases and J by 7 bases, leaving 12 bases between them. CDR3 length equals 14 residues.

The rearrangement links TRBV2 to TRBJ2-2, with 9 bases matching TRBD2. The CDR3 contains 15 residues. Germline V lookup: CDR1 SNHLY, CDR2 FYNNEI. The V segment lost 4 bases and the J segment 5 bases; nucleotides outside the gene matches: 5. CDR3 sequence (DNA): TGTGCCAGCAGTGTTCTAGCGGGACGGACCGGGGAGCTGTTTTTT. Protein: CASSVLAGRTGELFF.

DNA of the CDR3: TGTGCCAGTGGGAAGGACCCCCGTGCAGGGGCTGAAGCTTTCTTT. It encodes CASGKDPRAGAEAFF. This chain uses TRBV19 with TRBJ1-1; possible D gene TRBD1, 6 bases. Trimming removed 8 bases from V and 6 bases from J, with 22 bases in between. CDR3 size: 15 residues. CDR1 LNHDA and CDR2 SQIVND come from the germline V gene (reference sequence).

The V call is TRBV19, the J call TRBJ2-5; D is perhaps TRBD1 (6 bases). Germline CDR1 LNHDA, CDR2 SQIVND (reference sequence). V was cut by 5 bases and J by 2 bases, with 15 bases left in between. The CDR3 sequence is 15 residues long. CDR3: CASSQGWFPQETQYF. CDR3 nucleotides: TGTGCCAGTAGTCAGGGGTGGTTTCCACAAGAGACCCAGTACTTC.

This rearrangement joins TRBV7-3 to TRBJ2-5; 7 bases map to TRBD2. Germline values: CDR1 SGHTA, CDR2 FQGTGA. CDR3 size: 16 residues. Trimming at V came to 5 bases and at J to 4 bases, leaving 13 bases not matched to a gene. CDR3 coding DNA: TGTGCCAGCAGCCCGGGAGGTTTTGTAGCGGGAGAGACCCAGTACTTC. Protein: CASSPGGFVAGETQYF.

V is TRBV29-1 and J is TRBJ2-1; tentatively, D is TRBD1 (5 bases). The CDR3 consists of 13 residues. Trimming stripped 0 bases from V and 13 bases from J, with 16 bases between. Germline V gives CDR1 SQVTM, CDR2 ANQGSEA. CDR3 nucleotides: TGCAGCGTTGAAGATCCCTTAAGGACAAGTCAGTTCTTC. This translates into CSVEDPLRTSQFF.

This chain connects TRBV5-1 to TRBJ2-3; TRBD2 aligns across 12 bases. Trimming removed 1 base from V and 6 bases from J; junction bases left unmatched: 9. From germline, CDR1 is SGHRS and CDR2 YFSETQ. CDR3 size: 17 residues. The CDR3 is CASSLRSSGRALDTQYF. The CDR3 bases are TGCGCCAGCAGCTTGCGCTCTAGCGGGAGGGCCTTGGATACGCAGTATTTT.

The chain has TRBV30 and TRBJ1-5; D gene uncertain. Looked up from germline, CDR1 is GTSNPN and CDR2 is SVGIG (reference sequence). This CDR3 comprises 13 residues. Trimming cost V 3 bases and J 4 bases, with 10 bases left between them. CDR3 region: CAWSGAGNQPQHF. The CDR3 region has the DNA TGTGCCTGGAGCGGAGCGGGGAATCAGCCCCAGCATTTT. The whole variable domain, filled in from reference TRBV30 and TRBJ1-5, reads SQTIHQWPATLVQPVGSPLSLECTVEGTSNPNLYWYRQAAGRGLQLLFYSVGIGQISSEVPQNLSASRPQDRQFILSSKKLLLSDSGFYLCAWSGAGNQPQHFGDGTRLSIL.

The rearrangement uses TRBV2 and TRBJ1-1, with D possibly TRBD1 on 6 matching bases. CDR1 and CDR2 (germline): SNHLY, FYNNEI. V gave up 8 bases and J gave up 0 bases, with 10 bases separating them. There are 13 residues in the CDR3. CDR3 loop: CASLQGMNTEAFF. The CDR3 bases are TGTGCCAGCCTACAGGGCATGAACACTGAAGCTTTCTTT.

The CDR3 loop is CASTRVTDNSPLHF. CDR3 nucleotide sequence: TGTGCCAGCACCCGAGTGACTGATAATTCACCCCTCCACTTT. The chain recombines TRBV27 with TRBJ1-6; D gene uncertain. Between the trimmed V and J ends, which lost 7 bases and 5 bases, there was a span of 12 bases. This CDR3 region has 14 residues. CDR1 and CDR2 from the germline V gene are MNHEY and SMNVEV (reference sequence).

This chain connects TRBV19 to TRBJ1-2; D gene uncertain. V was clipped by 2 bases and J by 8 bases, with 9 bases between them. The CDR3 consists of 12 residues. The germline V gene encodes CDR1 LNHDA and CDR2 SQIVND (reference sequence). The CDR3 DNA is TGTGCCAGTAGTATAATGAGGGTCGGCTACACCTTC. It yields the protein CASSIMRVGYTF.

The chain uses TRBV28 and TRBJ1-1; 9 positions match TRBD1. After removal of 5 bases from V and 0 bases from J, the junction contained 1 base not matched to a gene. Germline-derived CDR1 and CDR2 are MDHEN and SYDVKM. The CDR3 runs to 14 residues. CDR3 DNA: TGTGCCAGCAGTACAGGGGGCTTGAACACTGAAGCTTTCTTT. Translating it yields CASSTGGLNTEAFF. The full variable domain, rest sourced from reference TRBV28 and TRBJ1-1, is DVKVTQSSRYLVKRTGEKVFLECVQDMDHENMFWYRQDPGLGLRLIYFSYDVKMKEKGDIPEGYSVSREKKERFSLILESASTNQTSMYLCASSTGGLNTEAFFGQGTRLTVV.

The chain couples TRBV27 to TRBJ1-2, with TRBD1 matching 8 bases. With 1 base clipped from V and 7 bases from J, the junction kept 8 bases outside the gene matches. The germline gives CDR1 MNHEY, CDR2 SMNVEV (reference sequence). This CDR3 spans 15 amino acids. As DNA, the CDR3 is TGTGCCAGCAGTTTATTGCGGACAGGGATGGTTGGCTACACCTTC. Amino acids: CASSLLRTGMVGYTF.

This clone was found many times. CDR3 region: CASSPFAGGPKETQYF. CDR3 bases: TGTGCCAGCAGCCCGTTCGCGGGAGGGCCAAAAGAGACCCAGTACTTC. The chain employs TRBV11-2 and TRBJ2-5, with 9 bases fitting TRBD2. CDR1 is SGHAT and CDR2 is FQNNGV in the germline V gene. V lost 5 bases, J lost 3 bases, and 10 bases stayed unmatched. The CDR3 spans 16 residues.

The V call is TRBV4-1, the J call TRBJ2-1; 7 bases are a match to TRBD2. CDR1 is MGHRA, CDR2 YSYEKL, per germline. V lost 0 bases and J lost 7; bases outside the gene matches: 6. The length of the CDR3 is 15 residues. CDR3 DNA: TGCGCCAGCAGCCAAGATCAGGGACTAATGAATGAGCAGTTCTTC. The encoded protein is CASSQDQGLMNEQFF.